This T cell receptor beta chain was found in a study of cytomegalovirus exposure and HLA in healthy donors. The germline V gene encodes CDR1 MDHEN and CDR2 SYDVKM. The CDR3 spans 17 residues. Trimming took off 6 bases at V and 0 bases at J, with 17 bases between the two ends. With 60 Vbeta and 13 Jbeta primers, the PCR was carried out. Profiled with immunoSEQ multiplex PCR; TCRdb holds only in-frame clones, not every one. The data contain approximately 180,000 clones, about four fifths of them seen just once; the ten biggest clones take up around 3%. This clone was observed a handful of times. The clonotype originates from a male donor in good health and CMV-seronegative. Sequenced material: PBMCs. The rearrangement uses TRBV28 and TRBJ2-2, with D possibly being TRBD2 (5 bases). CDR3 sequence reads: CASSSPAASSNTGELFF. Here the CDR3 DNA reads TGTGCCAGCAGCTCCCCAGCGGCCTCCTCGAACACCGGGGAGCTGTTTTTT.